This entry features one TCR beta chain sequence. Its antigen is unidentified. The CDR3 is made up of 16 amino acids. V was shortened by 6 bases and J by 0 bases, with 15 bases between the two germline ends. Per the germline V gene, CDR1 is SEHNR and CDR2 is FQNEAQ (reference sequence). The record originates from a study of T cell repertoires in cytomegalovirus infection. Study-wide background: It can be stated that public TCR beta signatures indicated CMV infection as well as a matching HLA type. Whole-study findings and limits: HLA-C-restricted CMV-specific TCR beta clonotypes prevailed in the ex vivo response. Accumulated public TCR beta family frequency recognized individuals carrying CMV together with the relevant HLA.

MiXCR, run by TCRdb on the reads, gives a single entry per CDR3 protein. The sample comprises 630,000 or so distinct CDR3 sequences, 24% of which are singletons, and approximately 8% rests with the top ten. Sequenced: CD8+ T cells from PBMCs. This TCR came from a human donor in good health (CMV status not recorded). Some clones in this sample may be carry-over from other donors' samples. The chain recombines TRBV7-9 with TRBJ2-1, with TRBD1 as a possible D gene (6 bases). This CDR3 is CASRPRPQGSYNEQFF. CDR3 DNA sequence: TGTGCCAGCAGACCGAGACCACAGGGCTCCTACAATGAGCAGTTCTTC.